This T cell receptor (beta chain) emerged from a study of cytomegalovirus exposure and HLA in healthy donors. Study results and limitations: Approximately 160 TCR beta chains were listed as cytomegalovirus-associated. The CMV antigen specificity of a few CMV-associated chains was confirmed through in vitro analysis. Reports credit the classifier with highly specific, highly sensitive diagnosis of cytomegalovirus status.

Regarding this clone: Its antigen is still unknown.

Repertoires were generated with immunoSEQ multiplex PCR, while TCRdb's copy carries only in-frame clones and drops some. The data hold about 73,000 clones, with approximately 95% observed a single time. Germline V gene data show CDR1 as SGHTA and CDR2 as FQGNSA. Trimming took off 5 bases at V and 6 bases at J, with 13 bases between the two ends. The CDR3 contains 13 residues. While the first cohort had 600 to 750 subjects, the donors belonged to the separate validation cohort of 100 to 150 subjects. The chain uses TRBV7-2 and TRBJ1-1; D gene ambiguous. The sample comprised PBMCs. The clonotype comes from a man between 18 and 35 years old in good health and CMV-seronegative. The CDR3 is CASSRYVSAEAFF. In DNA, the CDR3 is TGTGCCAGCAGCCGGTACGTCTCGGCTGAAGCTTTCTTT.